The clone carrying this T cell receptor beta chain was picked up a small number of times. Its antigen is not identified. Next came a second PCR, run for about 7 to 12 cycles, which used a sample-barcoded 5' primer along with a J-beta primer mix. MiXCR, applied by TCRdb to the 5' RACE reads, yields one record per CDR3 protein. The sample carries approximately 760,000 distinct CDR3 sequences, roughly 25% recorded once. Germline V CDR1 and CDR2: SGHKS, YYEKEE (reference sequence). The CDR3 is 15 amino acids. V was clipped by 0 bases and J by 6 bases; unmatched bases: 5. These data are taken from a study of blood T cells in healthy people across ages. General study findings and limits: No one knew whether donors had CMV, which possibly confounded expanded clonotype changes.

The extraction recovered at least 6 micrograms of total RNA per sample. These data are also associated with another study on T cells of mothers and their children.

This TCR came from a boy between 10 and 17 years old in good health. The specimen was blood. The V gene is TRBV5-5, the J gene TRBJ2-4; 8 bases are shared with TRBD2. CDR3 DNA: TGTGCCAGCAGCTTGGTGGTAGCGGGGACAAACATTCAGTACTTC. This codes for CASSLVVAGTNIQYF.